One and the same sample provided the 19 T cell receptor beta chains below, sequenced in a study of blood T cell repertoires in COVID-19. Sequencing used immunoSEQ multiplex PCR; TCRdb keeps in-frame clones, though not all of them. The sample yields fewer than 350,000 clones, 80% to 90% seen once. The sequenced material came from PBMCs or T cells enriched from blood (not recorded which). Receptors were obtained from a woman in her 40s with acute COVID-19.

This chain links TRBV9 with TRBJ2-1, with TRBD1 matching over 9 bases. CDR1 and CDR2 (germline): SGDLS, YYNGEE. Trimming cost V 0 bases and J 4 bases; bases outside gene matches: 11. CDR3 length: 18 residues. CDR3 nucleotides: TGTGCCAGCAGCGTAGTAGGTTCGACAGGGGGGGCGTACAATGAGCAGTTCTTC. This translates into CASSVVGSTGGAYNEQFF.

Worth noting for this clone: The sample carries other DNA sequences with the same CDR3. This sequence joins TRBV19 and TRBJ2-7, with 9 bases matching TRBD1. Germline loops: CDR1 LNHDA, CDR2 SQIVND (reference sequence). Germline trimming cut 5 bases from V and 4 bases from J; bases unmatched to any gene: 3. The CDR3 has 13 amino acids. The CDR3 DNA reads TGTGCCAGTAGTGTGGGACAGGGATACGAGCAGTACTTC. Its protein is CASSVGQGYEQYF. The full variable domain, its missing parts supplied by reference TRBV19 and TRBJ2-7, is DGGITQSPKYLFRKEGQNVTLSCEQNLNHDAMYWYRQDPGQGLRLIYYSQIVNDFQKGDIAEGYSVSREKKESFPLTVTSAQKNPTAFYLCASSVGQGYEQYFGPGTRLTVT.

V gene TRBV11-2 combines with J gene TRBJ2-3; a weak D match, TRBD1 (6 bases). Per the germline V gene, CDR1 is SGHAT and CDR2 is FQNNGV. There are 16 residues in the CDR3. The V end lost 5 bases, the J end lost 0 bases, and 15 bases lay between the germline ends. The CDR3: CASSAWGQTSTDTQYF. CDR3 coding DNA: TGTGCCAGCAGCGCTTGGGGACAAACAAGCACAGATACGCAGTATTTT.

This sequence joins TRBV20-1 and TRBJ2-5, with 9 nucleotides matching TRBD2. V dropped 3 bases and J dropped 4; count of bases not matched to a gene: 9. This CDR3 has 15 residues. Germline lookup yields CDR1 DFQATT and CDR2 SNEGSKA (reference sequence). CDR3 DNA sequence: TGCAGTGCTAGTTTGGCGGGGGGGTCCCGAGAGACCCAGTACTTC. Translating gives CSASLAGGSRETQYF.

The chain uses TRBV20-1 and TRBJ1-2; no reliable D call. This CDR3 is 14 amino acids long. The germline V gene encodes CDR1 DFQATT and CDR2 SNEGSKA (reference sequence). V was trimmed by 3 bases and J by 6 bases, leaving 17 bases between them. The CDR3 region has the DNA TGCAGTGCTAGTAAGTCCAGGATCTTTGATGGCTACACCTTC. Translation: CSASKSRIFDGYTF.

This clone was observed a single time. The chain couples TRBV3-1 (or the pseudogene TRBV3-2) to TRBJ2-1; 7 bases align to TRBD1. V trimming: 4 bases; J trimming: 6 bases; junction bases outside the gene matches: 12. Germline-derived CDR1 and CDR2 are LGHDT and YNNKEL (reference sequence). The CDR3 is 16 amino acids. The CDR3 loop is CASSPRLAGGRNEQFF. CDR3 nucleotides: TGTGCCAGCAGCCCTCGTTTGGCAGGGGGACGCAATGAGCAGTTCTTC.

The chain is built from TRBV12-5 and TRBJ1-6, with D maybe TRBD1 (6 bases). The V end was cut by 0 bases, the J end by 7 bases, with 13 bases between. The CDR3 consists of 16 residues. From germline, CDR1 is LGHNT and CDR2 FRNRAP. The CDR3 loop reads CASGLVQGAGNSPLHF. The CDR3 DNA is TGTGCTAGTGGTTTGGTACAGGGTGCTGGAAATTCACCCCTCCACTTT.

CDR3 loop: CASSSWGGRQPQHF. As DNA, the CDR3 is TGTGCCAGCAGTAGTTGGGGGGGTCGTCAGCCCCAGCATTTT. This rearrangement joins TRBV28 to TRBJ1-5; weak D call: TRBD1 (5 bases). The CDR3 is 14 residues long. V lost 5 bases and J 6 bases, leaving 14 bases between the germline ends. The germline gives CDR1 MDHEN, CDR2 SYDVKM.

The V gene is TRBV6-4, the J gene TRBJ2-5; TRBD2 agrees at 16 bases. J gave up 1 base and V 1 base, and 18 bases lay outside the gene matches. Germline assignment: CDR1 MRHNA and CDR2 SNTAGT. The CDR3 extends over 23 amino acids. The chain's CDR3 is CASSDFILPGTSGGGGAQETQYF. The CDR3 DNA follows: TGTGCCAGCAGTGACTTCATCCTCCCCGGGACTAGCGGGGGGGGTGGTGCCCAAGAGACCCAGTACTTC.

A single count supports this clone. This chain uses TRBV10-3 with TRBJ1-1, with D uncertain. The ends were cut back, 0 bases at V and 0 bases at J, with 5 bases in the middle. CDR1 and CDR2 (germline): ENHRY, SYGVKD. The CDR3 is 14 amino acids. Written as DNA, the CDR3 is TGTGCCATCAGTGAGTCGATAGTGAACACTGAAGCTTTCTTT. Its translation: CAISESIVNTEAFF.

This clone appeared a single time. The gene calls are TRBV7-2 and TRBJ2-1; 10 bases are shared with TRBD2. Trimming cost V 1 base and J 7 bases; bases outside gene matches: 7. This CDR3 is built from 16 residues. Germline V lookup: CDR1 SGHTA, CDR2 FQGNSA. CDR3 coding DNA: TGTGCCAGCAGCTTAGTGTGGCTAGCGGGAGTAAATGAGCAGTTCTTC. This codes for CASSLVWLAGVNEQFF.

This clone was seen a single time. The genes are TRBV19 and TRBJ1-1, with a weak D call TRBD1 (5 bases). V was pared by 3 bases and J by 3 bases, with 17 bases between. The V gene's germline CDR1 is LNHDA and CDR2 SQIVND (reference sequence). This CDR3 is built from 16 residues. The CDR3 DNA is TGTGCCAGTAGTATTCTGGGATCGGGGGGTTACACTGAAGCTTTCTTT. Translated: CASSILGSGGYTEAFF.

The J gene is TRBJ1-2, the V gene TRBV11-2, with a tentative D call TRBD1 (5 bases). V lost 1 base, J lost 2 bases, and 17 bases lay in between. CDR3 size: 17 residues. Germline lookup yields CDR1 SGHAT and CDR2 FQNNGV. CDR3 amino acids: CASSLVAGRWGNYGYTF. The CDR3 nucleotides read TGTGCCAGCAGCTTAGTGGCGGGGCGGTGGGGGAACTATGGCTACACCTTC.

The chain employs TRBV9 and TRBJ2-2; unclear D gene. This CDR3 has 13 amino acids. The V gene's germline CDR1 is SGDLS and CDR2 YYNGEE. V was pared by 3 bases and J by 0 bases, with 3 bases between. In DNA form, the CDR3 reads TGTGCCAGCAGCGCCGCGAACACCGGGGAGCTGTTTTTT. This gives the protein CASSAANTGELFF.

This chain links TRBV6-5 with TRBJ1-6; D is ambiguous. Germline V lookup: CDR1 MNHEY, CDR2 SVGAGI. V was trimmed by 2 bases and J by 0 bases, leaving 5 bases between them. This CDR3 is built from 15 residues. The CDR3 DNA reads as TGTGCCAGCAGTTACGGGAGCTCCTATAATTCACCCCTCCACTTT. Translation: CASSYGSSYNSPLHF.

The chain employs TRBV11-3 and TRBJ2-5, with D possibly matching TRBD2 (5 bases). Germline V CDR1 and CDR2: SGHNT, YENEEA. V lost 5 bases and J lost 4, with 17 bases in between. The CDR3 length is 15 residues. The DNA of the CDR3 is TGTGCCAGCAGCCTTAGACGGGAACCTATAGAGACCCAGTACTTC. It is translated as CASSLRREPIETQYF. Full variable domain (missing parts from reference TRBV11-3 and TRBJ2-5): EAGVVQSPRYKIIEKKQPVAFWCNPISGHNTLYWYLQNLGQGPELLIRYENEEAVDDSQLPKDRFSAERLKGVDSTLKIQPAELGDSAVYLCASSLRREPIETQYFGPGTRLLVL.

V and J are TRBV9 and TRBJ1-6; TRBD1 matches at 7 bases. The V gene's germline CDR1 is SGDLS and CDR2 YYNGEE. V lost 3 bases, J lost 4 bases, and 13 bases stayed unmatched. The CDR3 length is 18 residues. The DNA for the CDR3 is TGTGCCAGCAGCGCCGACCCCGCGACAGGGACATATAATTCACCCCTCCACTTT. This sequence encodes CASSADPATGTYNSPLHF.

The chain has TRBV10-3 and TRBJ2-7, with 7 bases that match TRBD1. CDR3 length: 14 amino acids. The V segment lost 10 bases and the J segment 3 bases; nucleotides outside the gene matches: 12. The germline V gene has CDR1 ENHRY and CDR2 SYGVKD. This CDR3 is CATQKPDRYYEQYF. The CDR3 nucleotides read TGTGCCACCCAAAAACCGGACAGGTACTACGAGCAGTACTTC.

The chain recombines TRBV27 with TRBJ1-6; D is unclear. Trimming took 0 bases from V and 10 from J, leaving 13 bases between them. The V gene's germline CDR1 is MNHEY and CDR2 SMNVEV (reference sequence). The CDR3 runs to 15 residues. Here the CDR3 DNA reads TGTGCCAGCAGTTTATCCCCACCAGGCCTGTCACCCCTCCACTTT. Translated: CASSLSPPGLSPLHF.